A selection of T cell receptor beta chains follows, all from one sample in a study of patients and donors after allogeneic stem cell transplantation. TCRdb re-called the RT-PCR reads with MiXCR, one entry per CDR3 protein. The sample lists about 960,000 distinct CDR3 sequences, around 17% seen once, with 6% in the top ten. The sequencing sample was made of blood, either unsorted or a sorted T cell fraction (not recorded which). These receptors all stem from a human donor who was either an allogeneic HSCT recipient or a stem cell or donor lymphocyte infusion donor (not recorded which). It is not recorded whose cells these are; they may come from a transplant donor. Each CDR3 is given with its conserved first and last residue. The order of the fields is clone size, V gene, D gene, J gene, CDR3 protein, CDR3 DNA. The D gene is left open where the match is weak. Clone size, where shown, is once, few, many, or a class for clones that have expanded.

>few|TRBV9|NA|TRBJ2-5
CASSVVGIAGETQYF
TGTGCCAGCAGCGTAGTTGGGATAGCAGGAGAGACCCAGTACTTC
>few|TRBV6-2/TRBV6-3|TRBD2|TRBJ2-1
CASSYSRLAGMAGEQFF
TGTGCCAGCAGTTACTCGAGACTAGCGGGGATGGCGGGTGAGCAGTTCTTC
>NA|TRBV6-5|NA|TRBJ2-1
CASTSSGVGNNEQFF
TGTGCCAGCACTTCCTCAGGCGTTGGGAACAATGAGCAGTTCTTC
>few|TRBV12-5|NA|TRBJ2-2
CASGLPTGLNTGELFF
TGTGCTAGTGGTTTGCCCACGGGGCTGAACACCGGGGAGCTGTTTTTT
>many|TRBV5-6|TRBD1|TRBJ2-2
CASSFGTGNTGELFF
TGTGCCAGCAGCTTCGGGACAGGGAACACCGGGGAGCTGTTTTTT
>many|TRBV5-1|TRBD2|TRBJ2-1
CASSSGLDNEQFF
TGCGCCAGCAGCTCGGGACTAGACAATGAGCAGTTCTTC
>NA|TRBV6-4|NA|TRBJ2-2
CASSSEGHSGPGELFF
TGTGCCAGCAGCTCCGAGGGACATAGCGGCCCCGGGGAGCTGTTTTTT
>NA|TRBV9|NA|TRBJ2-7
CASSVGIAEIYEQYF
TGTGCCAGCAGCGTAGGGATAGCGGAGATCTACGAGCAGTACTTC
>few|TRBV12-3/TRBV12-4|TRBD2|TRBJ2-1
CASSSYSGIGYNEQFF
TGTGCCAGCAGTTCCTATAGCGGGATTGGTTACAATGAGCAGTTCTTC
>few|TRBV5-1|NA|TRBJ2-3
CASSLGAAPDTQYF
TGCGCCAGCAGCTTGGGGGCAGCACCAGATACGCAGTATTTT
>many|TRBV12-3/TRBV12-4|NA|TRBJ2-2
CASSFVYTGELFF
TGTGCCAGCAGTTTTGTATACACCGGGGAGCTGTTTTTT
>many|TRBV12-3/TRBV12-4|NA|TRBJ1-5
CASSLVSRDQPQHF
TGTGCCAGCAGTTTAGTCTCTAGGGATCAGCCCCAGCATTTT
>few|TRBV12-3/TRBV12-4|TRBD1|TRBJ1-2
CASSIATGAAGYTF
TGTGCCAGCAGTATAGCCACAGGGGCGGCTGGCTACACCTTC
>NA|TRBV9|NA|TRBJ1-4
CASSVGVGGATNEKLFF
TGTGCCAGCAGCGTTGGGGTCGGGGGAGCAACTAATGAAAAACTGTTTTTT
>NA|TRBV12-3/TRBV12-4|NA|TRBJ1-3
CASSRLGASGNTIYF
TGTGCCAGCAGTAGATTGGGGGCCTCTGGAAACACCATATATTTT
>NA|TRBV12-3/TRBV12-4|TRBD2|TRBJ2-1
CASSLTGGAFYNEQFF
TGTGCCAGCAGTTTAACGGGGGGGGCCTTCTACAATGAGCAGTTCTTC
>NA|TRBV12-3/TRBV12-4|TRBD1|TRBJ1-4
CASSLDLTGSEKLFF
TGTGCCAGCAGTTTGGATCTGACAGGGTCCGAAAAACTGTTTTTT
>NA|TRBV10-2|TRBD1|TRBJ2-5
CASRIDRVEETQYF
TGCGCCAGCAGAATTGACAGGGTTGAGGAGACCCAGTACTTC
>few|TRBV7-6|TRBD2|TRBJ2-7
CASSPGTSSSYEQYF
TGTGCCAGCAGCCCCGGGACTAGCAGTTCCTACGAGCAGTACTTC
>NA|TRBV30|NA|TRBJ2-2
CAWSAANTGELFF
TGTGCCTGGAGCGCTGCGAACACCGGGGAGCTGTTTTTT
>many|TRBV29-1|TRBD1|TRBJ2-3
CSVADRGWSTDTQYF
TGCAGCGTGGCGGACAGGGGATGGAGCACAGATACGCAGTATTTT
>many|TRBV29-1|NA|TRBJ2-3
CSGAGATDTQYF
TGCAGCGGGGCGGGGGCGACAGATACGCAGTATTTT
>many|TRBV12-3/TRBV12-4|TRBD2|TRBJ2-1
CASSLGGLAREQFF
TGTGCCAGCAGTTTAGGGGGACTAGCTCGTGAGCAGTTCTTC
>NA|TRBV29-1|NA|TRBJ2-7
CSVEGREYEQYF
TGCAGCGTTGAGGGCAGGGAGTACGAGCAGTACTTC
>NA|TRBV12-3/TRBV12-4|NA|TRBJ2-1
CASSQVRGRGNEQFF
TGTGCCAGCAGTCAAGTTCGGGGCCGCGGGAATGAGCAGTTCTTC
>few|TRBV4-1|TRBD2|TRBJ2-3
CASSQIPSGRTDTQYF
TGCGCCAGCAGCCAAATTCCTAGCGGGAGAACAGATACGCAGTATTTT
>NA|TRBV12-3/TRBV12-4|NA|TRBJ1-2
CASNHLTGLSSNYGYTF
TGTGCCAGCAACCACCTTACGGGACTCTCATCTAACTATGGCTACACCTTC
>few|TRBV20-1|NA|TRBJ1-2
CSAPRPGFGYGYTF
TGCAGTGCCCCCCGCCCAGGGTTCGGCTATGGCTACACCTTC
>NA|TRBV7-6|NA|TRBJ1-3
CASSLGGVGGNTIYF
TGTGCCAGCAGCTTAGGAGGAGTGGGTGGAAACACCATATATTTT
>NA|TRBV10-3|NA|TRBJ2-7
CAISGTDYEQYF
TGTGCCATCAGTGGCACAGACTACGAGCAGTACTTC
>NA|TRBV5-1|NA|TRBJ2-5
CASRQDQETQYF
TGCGCCAGCCGGCAGGACCAAGAGACCCAGTACTTC
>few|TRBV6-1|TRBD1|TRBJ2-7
CASSEALWGQMYEQYF
TGTGCCAGCAGTGAAGCGCTGTGGGGACAGATGTACGAGCAGTACTTC
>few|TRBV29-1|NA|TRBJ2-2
CSVGEPNTGELFF
TGCAGCGTGGGGGAGCCCAACACCGGGGAGCTGTTTTTT
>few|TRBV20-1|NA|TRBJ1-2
CSARMRANYGYTF
TGCAGTGCTAGAATGAGGGCCAACTATGGCTACACCTTC
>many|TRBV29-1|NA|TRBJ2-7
CSVGSSYEQYF
TGCAGCGTTGGCAGCTCCTACGAGCAGTACTTC
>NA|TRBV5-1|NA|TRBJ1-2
CASSSDRNSMGYTF
TGCGCCAGCAGCAGTGACAGGAATAGCATGGGCTACACCTTC
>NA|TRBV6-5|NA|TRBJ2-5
CASSWLGTQYF
TGTGCCAGCAGCTGGCTCGGGACCCAGTACTTC